This record concerns one T cell receptor beta chain sequence. Germline CDR1 and CDR2: DFQATT and SNEGSKA (reference sequence). Trimming at V came to 3 bases and at J to 4 bases, leaving 4 bases not matched to a gene. The CDR3 extends over 13 amino acids. Using unique molecular identifiers, the investigators prepared the TCRbeta library. TCRdb ran MiXCR on the PCR reads and lists one entry per CDR3 protein. The sample lists 250,000 to 350,000 distinct CDR3 sequences, over 8% seen once, with roughly 9.1% in the top ten. This specimen belongs to a study of T-cell reconstitution after alpha-beta-depleted transplantation in children.

This TCR was recovered from a human donor who donated a stem cell graft to a child with SCID. The chain is built from TRBV20-1 and TRBJ1-2; 8 nucleotides align to TRBD1. This sample comprised PBMCs from the stem cell graft donor, obtained from the stem cell graft. The CDR3 DNA is TGCAGTGCTAGTGACGACAGGGGCTATGGCTACACCTTC. This encodes CSASDDRGYGYTF.